The sequence of this T cell receptor beta chain was determined in a study of a mutant IDH1 vaccine in newly diagnosed glioma. Study information: Vaccine dosing followed radiotherapy by 4-6 weeks, or accompanied temozolomide cycles.

Sequencing used immunoSEQ multiplex PCR; TCRdb keeps in-frame clones, though not all of them. The profile shows tens of thousands of clones, about 74% of them singletons. The germline V and J ends were trimmed by 5 bases and 0 bases, with 10 bases remaining between them. CDR3 size: 15 residues. CDR1 is MNHEY and CDR2 is SMNVEV in the germline V gene (reference sequence). The time point here: week 35, safety follow-up. Vaccination comprised doses that each held 300 ug of mutant IDH1 20-mer peptide, plus topical imiquimod. This clone has more than one count but fewer than ten. The antigen remains unidentified.

V is TRBV27 and J is TRBJ2-2; D is undetermined. The sequence was collected from a man aged 45-65 years with glioma. Sequenced here: PBMCs, sampled from a glioma patient whose treatment included an IDH1 peptide vaccine. The CDR3 spells CASSQRASNTGELFF. CDR3 DNA: TGTGCCAGCAGTCAGAGAGCCTCGAACACCGGGGAGCTGTTTTTT.